Listed here are 24 T cell receptor beta chains from one sample, sequenced in a study of blood T cell repertoires in COVID-19. Clones were read by immunoSEQ multiplex PCR, and TCRdb kept only the in-frame ones, dropping some. Among more than 50,000 clones listed, 70% to 90% were seen once. Sequencing was carried out using peripheral blood. The receptor set was obtained from a human donor in a cohort sampled during active COVID-19.

J is TRBJ2-5 and V is TRBV7-2; no clear D. Germline V gene data show CDR1 as SGHTA and CDR2 as FQGNSA. This CDR3 has 13 residues. V was clipped by 1 base and J by 3 bases, with 6 bases between them. Here the CDR3 reads CASSLVRKETQYF. CDR3 DNA: TGTGCCAGCAGCTTAGTCAGGAAAGAGACCCAGTACTTC.

This rearrangement joins TRBV18 to TRBJ2-3; D perhaps matches TRBD2 (7 bases). The V end was cut by 6 bases, the J end by 5 bases, with 15 bases between. CDR3 length equals 14 residues. Germline loops: CDR1 KGHSH, CDR2 LQKENI. The CDR3 DNA sequence: TGTGCCAGCTCCCCGGGGGGCCCGGAAGATACGCAGTATTTT. This gives the protein CASSPGGPEDTQYF.

The chain recombines TRBV11-2 with TRBJ2-7, with TRBD2 matching 13 bases. CDR3 length: 16 residues. CDR1 and CDR2 from the germline V gene are SGHAT and FQNNGV. Losses at the gene ends were 5 bases for V and 3 bases for J; bases not matched to a gene: 7. The CDR3 DNA reads as TGTGCCAGCAGCCCCCGACTAGCGGGGGGAAACTACGAGCAGTACTTC. This gives the protein CASSPRLAGGNYEQYF. Full variable domain (rest looked up from reference TRBV11-2 and TRBJ2-7): EAGVAQSPRYKIIEKRQSVAFWCNPISGHATLYWYQQILGQGPKLLIQFQNNGVVDDSQLPKDRFSAERLKGVDSTLKIQPAKLEDSAVYLCASSPRLAGGNYEQYFGPGTRLTVT.

This clone was detected once. V is TRBV7-7 and J is TRBJ2-3, with D perhaps matching TRBD2 (5 bases). The germline V gene has CDR1 SSHAT and CDR2 FNYEAQ (reference sequence). This CDR3 comprises 11 residues. The CDR3: CGAGRTDTQYF. The CDR3 DNA is TGTGGGGCGGGTCGCACAGATACGCAGTATTTT.

V gene TRBV7-3 combines with J gene TRBJ2-1; a possible D gene is TRBD1 (5 bases). Germline V gives CDR1 SGHTA, CDR2 FQGTGA. The CDR3 sequence is 12 residues long. V lost 2 bases and J lost 9, with 8 bases in between. The CDR3 nucleotides are TGTGCCAGCAGCTTAGACCAGGGTGAGCAGTTCTTC. It translates to CASSLDQGEQFF.

V is TRBV10-1 and J is TRBJ2-5, with 10 positions matching TRBD1. From germline, CDR1 is WNHNN and CDR2 SYGVQD (reference sequence). The V and J ends lost 11 bases and 2 bases, in that order; junction bases with no gene match: 8. The CDR3 loop spans 14 amino acids. Written as DNA, the CDR3 is TGCGCCTCCCTCTCGGACAGGGGGCAAGAGACCCAGTACTTC. Amino acids: CASLSDRGQETQYF.

This clone has only one observation. The V call is TRBV19, the J call TRBJ1-4; 8 bases are shared with TRBD1. The CDR3 is made up of 14 amino acids. The V gene end was trimmed by 6 bases and the J gene end by 2 bases; junction bases not matched to a gene: 2. Per the germline V gene, CDR1 is LNHDA and CDR2 is SQIVND (reference sequence). The CDR3 sequence is CASSRTGTNEKLFF. The CDR3 DNA reads as TGTGCCAGTAGCCGGACAGGGACTAATGAAAAACTGTTTTTT.

The chain joins TRBV29-1 to TRBJ2-3; D may be TRBD2 (7 bases). This CDR3 region has 13 residues. The ends were cut back, 5 bases at V and 2 bases at J, with 11 bases in the middle. CDR1 is SQVTM and CDR2 is ANQGSEA in the germline V gene. The CDR3 sequence is CSVSRGATDTQYF. The CDR3, as DNA: TGCAGCGTTTCCCGGGGGGCCACAGATACGCAGTATTTT.

This clone occurred a few times. The chain carries TRBV6-5 and TRBJ1-2; D uncertain. V shed 2 bases and J shed 7 bases, with 8 bases lying between them. The germline CDR1 and CDR2 sequences are MNHEY and SVGAGI. The CDR3 consists of 12 residues. Here the CDR3 DNA reads TGTGCCAGCAGTTACGTGGAGGGTGGCTACACCTTC. Residues: CASSYVEGGYTF.

The chain links TRBV9 to TRBJ2-5; D unresolved. The germline V gene encodes CDR1 SGDLS and CDR2 YYNGEE. This CDR3 spans 13 amino acids. Trimming pared 0 bases from V and 3 bases from J, leaving 6 bases between. The CDR3, as DNA: TGTGCCAGCAGCGTAGGTACTGAAGAGACCCAGTACTTC. Its protein is CASSVGTEETQYF.

The CDR3 is CAITGGGTVDEQYF. CDR3 nucleotides: TGTGCCATCACCGGGGGAGGGACCGTTGACGAGCAGTACTTC. This rearrangement joins TRBV10-3 to TRBJ2-7, with 7 bases lining up with TRBD2. The trim removed 7 bases at V and 5 bases at J, leaving 11 bases unmatched. Looked up from germline, CDR1 is ENHRY and CDR2 is SYGVKD. This CDR3 contains 14 residues.

This clone was counted between two and nine times. The rearrangement links TRBV11-2 to TRBJ2-5, with D hard to call. Per the germline V gene, CDR1 is SGHAT and CDR2 is FQNNGV. Trimming left V 1 base short and J 0 bases short, with 6 bases between. The CDR3 loop spans 14 amino acids. The CDR3 DNA sequence: TGTGCCAGCAGCTTAGGGCCGAACCAAGAGACCCAGTACTTC. This gives the protein CASSLGPNQETQYF.

The chain recombines TRBV6-5 with TRBJ2-7; 7 bases match TRBD1. CDR3 length: 15 amino acids. V trimming: 2 bases; J trimming: 3 bases; junction bases outside the gene matches: 7. Per the germline V gene, CDR1 is MNHEY and CDR2 is SVGAGI. The CDR3 is CASSYGWDSLYEQYF. CDR3 nucleotide sequence: TGTGCCAGCAGTTACGGCTGGGACAGCCTCTACGAGCAGTACTTC.

The CDR3 loop is CASSFRPSVDTGELFF. The CDR3 region has the DNA TGTGCCAGCAGCTTCAGGCCATCAGTGGACACCGGGGAGCTGTTTTTT. The chain is built from TRBV7-9 and TRBJ2-2; no definite D call. Germline values: CDR1 SEHNR, CDR2 FQNEAQ (reference sequence). The CDR3 extends over 16 amino acids. Deletions cut 3 bases from V and 3 bases from J, with 14 bases between.

This chain uses TRBV11-3 with TRBJ2-2; 13 positions agree with TRBD2. The CDR3 length is 15 residues. Germline CDR1 SGHNT, CDR2 YENEEA. The V gene end was trimmed by 6 bases and the J gene end by 3 bases; junction bases not matched to a gene: 1. CDR3 in amino acids: CASRGTSGDTGELFF. For the CDR3, the DNA is TGTGCCAGCAGGGGGACTAGCGGGGACACCGGGGAGCTGTTTTTT. Full variable domain (rest looked up from reference TRBV11-3 and TRBJ2-2): EAGVVQSPRYKIIEKKQPVAFWCNPISGHNTLYWYLQNLGQGPELLIRYENEEAVDDSQLPKDRFSAERLKGVDSTLKIQPAELGDSAVYLCASRGTSGDTGELFFGEGSRLTVL.

This chain uses TRBV18 with TRBJ1-1, with a tentative D call TRBD1 (5 bases). Trimming shortened V by 6 bases and J by 1 base, and 9 bases separated the two germline ends. Germline V gene lookup returns CDR1 KGHSH and CDR2 LQKENI. The CDR3 consists of 13 residues. The CDR3 sequence: CASSTTENTEAFF. The DNA for the CDR3 is TGTGCCAGCTCGACGACAGAGAACACTGAAGCTTTCTTT.

The V call is TRBV10-3, the J call TRBJ2-5; perhaps TRBD2 as D (5 bases). V lost 9 bases to trimming and J lost 3 bases, with 8 bases between them. Per the germline V gene, CDR1 is ENHRY and CDR2 is SYGVKD. The CDR3 consists of 11 residues. The CDR3: CAMGAKETQYF. The CDR3 DNA reads TGTGCCATGGGAGCTAAAGAGACCCAGTACTTC.

J is TRBJ2-7 and V is TRBV15; D is possibly TRBD2 (5 bases). This CDR3 has 16 residues. CDR1 is LNHNV, CDR2 YYDKDF, per germline (reference sequence). V lost 0 bases to trimming and J lost 4 bases, with 16 bases between them. CDR3 sequence reads: CATSRDHVTGEYEQYF. The CDR3 DNA sequence: TGTGCCACCAGCAGAGATCACGTCACCGGGGAGTACGAGCAGTACTTC.

This chain connects TRBV19 to TRBJ1-6, with D unresolved. V was clipped by 0 bases and J by 6 bases, with 18 bases between them. Germline CDR1 is LNHDA and CDR2 is SQIVND (reference sequence). This CDR3 is built from 18 residues. The CDR3 is CASSIDAGLSHLNSPLHF. CDR3 coding DNA: TGTGCCAGTAGTATAGATGCGGGCCTCTCCCATCTTAATTCACCCCTCCACTTT.

The V gene is TRBV13, the J gene TRBJ2-3; 12 nucleotides align to TRBD2. Trimming at V came to 5 bases and at J to 2 bases, leaving 5 bases not matched to a gene. Germline assignment: CDR1 PRHDT and CDR2 FYEKMQ (reference sequence). The CDR3 covers 16 residues. The CDR3 protein is CASSKLAGGYTDTQYF. For the CDR3, the DNA is TGTGCCAGCAGCAAGCTAGCGGGGGGGTACACAGATACGCAGTATTTT. The entire variable domain, with the rest obtained from reference TRBV13 and TRBJ2-3, is as follows: AAGVIQSPRHLIKEKRETATLKCYPIPRHDTVYWYQQGPGQDPQFLISFYEKMQSDKGSIPDRFSAQQFSDYHSELNMSSLELGDSALYFCASSKLAGGYTDTQYFGPGTRLTVL.

The rearrangement joins TRBV7-2 to TRBJ2-3, with D possibly being TRBD2 (6 bases). This CDR3 spans 17 amino acids. V dropped 4 bases and J dropped 0 bases, with 17 bases sitting between them. In germline, CDR1 is SGHTA, CDR2 FQGNSA. CDR3 DNA sequence: TGTGCCAGCAGCTCCCTCGGGGGATCCTCTAGCACAGATACGCAGTATTTT. Its translation is CASSSLGGSSSTDTQYF.

This clone has more than one count but fewer than ten. The rearrangement joins TRBV3-1 (or the pseudogene TRBV3-2) to TRBJ1-1; D is ambiguous. Per germline, CDR1 LGHDT and CDR2 YNNKEL (reference sequence). The CDR3 is made up of 17 amino acids. The ends were cut back, 0 bases at V and 0 bases at J, with 14 bases in the middle. The CDR3 reads CASSQDISGRLNTEAFF. DNA for the CDR3: TGTGCCAGCAGCCAAGATATTTCCGGGAGGCTGAACACTGAAGCTTTCTTT.

The rearrangement links TRBV7-9 to TRBJ1-5, with 7 bases matching TRBD1. The CDR3 covers 14 residues. CDR1 and CDR2 (germline): SEHNR, FQNEAQ (reference sequence). The V gene end was trimmed by 5 bases and the J gene end by 4 bases; junction bases not matched to a gene: 5. This chain's CDR3 is CASSEQGMNQPQHF. The DNA for the CDR3 is TGTGCCAGCAGCGAACAGGGGATGAATCAGCCCCAGCATTTT.

This clone came up once. The chain carries TRBV9 and TRBJ1-2; 7 nucleotides match TRBD1. The J segment lost 8 bases and the V segment lost 3 bases, leaving 13 bases of the junction unmatched. This CDR3 region has 15 residues. Germline V CDR1 and CDR2: SGDLS, YYNGEE. The CDR3 reads CASSAGGGPRQGYTF. The CDR3 nucleotides are TGTGCCAGCAGCGCAGGGGGAGGACCGAGGCAGGGCTACACCTTC.